One and the same sample provided the 6 T cell receptor beta chains below, sequenced in a study of blood T cell repertoires in COVID-19. TCRdb's copy holds only in-frame clones and misses some; the assay was immunoSEQ multiplex PCR. The sample yields a few hundred thousand clones, just under 90% seen once. Source material: peripheral blood. These receptors all stem from a woman in her 30s with COVID-19, enrolled during active disease.

This sequence joins TRBV18 and TRBJ1-1; D is unresolved. Germline values: CDR1 KGHSH, CDR2 LQKENI. Trimming cost V 6 bases and J 4 bases, with 21 bases left between them. The CDR3 is 16 amino acids. The CDR3 is CASSPRSGGRSTEAFF. The DNA for the CDR3 is TGTGCCAGCTCCCCCAGGAGTGGAGGGAGATCCACTGAAGCTTTCTTT. The full variable domain, rest sourced from reference TRBV18 and TRBJ1-1, is NAGVMQNPRHLVRRRGQEARLRCSPMKGHSHVYWYRQLPEEGLKFMVYLQKENIIDESGMPKERFSAEFPKEGPSILRIQQVVRGDSAAYFCASSPRSGGRSTEAFFGQGTRLTVV.

This chain connects TRBV5-1 to TRBJ2-5, with 10 bases aligning to TRBD2. The junction had 10 bases not matched to a gene; V was cut back by 4 bases and J by 4 bases. This CDR3 comprises 16 residues. Germline V CDR1 and CDR2: SGHRS, YFSETQ. The CDR3 bases are TGCGCCAGCAGCCCGGATACAGCGGGGGGGCTAGAGACCCAGTACTTC. Amino acid sequence: CASSPDTAGGLETQYF.

V gene TRBV19 combines with J gene TRBJ1-5, with 8 positions matching TRBD1. The CDR3 is made up of 16 amino acids. J lost 6 bases, V lost 1 base, and 8 bases had no gene match. Looked up from germline, CDR1 is LNHDA and CDR2 is SQIVND (reference sequence). This CDR3 reads CASSIAGRGLSQPQHF. Written as DNA, the CDR3 is TGTGCCAGTAGTATAGCTGGCAGGGGGCTTAGTCAGCCCCAGCATTTT.

This chain links TRBV10-3 with TRBJ1-2, with D unclear. In germline, CDR1 is ENHRY, CDR2 SYGVKD. Trimming stripped 0 bases from V and 4 bases from J, with 12 bases between. The CDR3 is made up of 15 amino acids. As DNA, the CDR3 is TGTGCCATCAGTGAGTCGAGGCAGTCGACCTATGGCTACACCTTC. This encodes CAISESRQSTYGYTF.

The genes are TRBV20-1 and TRBJ1-2, with a tentative D call TRBD1 (6 bases). V was clipped by 3 bases and J by 4 bases, with 15 bases between them. Germline CDR1 DFQATT, CDR2 SNEGSKA (reference sequence). The CDR3 is made up of 14 amino acids. CDR3 residues: CSASSEGHIYGYTF. CDR3 sequence (DNA): TGCAGTGCTAGTAGTGAGGGACACATCTATGGCTACACCTTC.

This chain joins TRBV18 and TRBJ2-2; 8 bases map to TRBD2. Losses at the gene ends were 1 base for V and 3 bases for J; bases not matched to a gene: 7. The CDR3 loop spans 17 amino acids. In germline, CDR1 is KGHSH, CDR2 LQKENI. The CDR3 sequence is CASSPLGGGLYTGELFF. Here the CDR3 DNA reads TGTGCCAGCTCACCACTTGGCGGGGGGCTCTACACCGGGGAGCTGTTTTTT.